The rows below give T cell receptor beta chains drawn from one sample of a study of T cells after yellow fever vaccination. TCRdb re-called the 5' RACE reads with MiXCR, one entry per CDR3 protein. The sample lists about 340,000 distinct CDR3 sequences; around 12% were seen once. The specimen was CD4+ T cells sorted from PBMCs, collected 15 days after the yellow fever booster vaccination. These receptors all stem from a man aged 18 to 30 who received the YFV17D yellow fever vaccine. CDR3s include the opening cysteine and the closing phenylalanine or tryptophan. Fields, in order: clone size, V gene, D gene, J gene, CDR3 DNA, CDR3 protein. A D gene is named only where the DNA matches it firmly. Where a row states a size, it is once, few, many or the class of an expanded clone; other rows omit it.

>few|TRBV7-9|TRBD1|TRBJ1-1
TGTGCCAGCAGCTTTACAGGGGGCGAGGGTCGAGCTTTCTTT
CASSFTGGEGRAFF
>few|TRBV18|.|TRBJ1-1
TGTGCCAGCTCACAATTTAAACAGGGACTGAACACTGAAGCTTTCTTT
CASSQFKQGLNTEAFF
>few|TRBV27|.|TRBJ1-5
TGTGCCAGCCGCCTGGGGGGGACCCCTCGAAATCAGCCCCAGCATTTT
CASRLGGTPRNQPQHF
>.|TRBV7-3|.|TRBJ1-1
TGTGCCAGCAGCTTAGGTGGAGGGAGGTGGGAAGCTTTCTTT
CASSLGGGRWEAFF
>.|TRBV28|TRBD2|TRBJ2-2
TGTGCCAGCACTGTAGCGGGGGCCACGAACACCGGGGAGCTGTTTTTT
CASTVAGATNTGELFF
>.|TRBV4-3|.|TRBJ2-2
TGCGCCAGCAGCCAAACAAACAGGGCCCGGGAGCTGTTTTTT
CASSQTNRARELFF
>.|TRBV15|.|TRBJ2-6
TGTGCCACCAGCAGAGACCCAGGGCCTGGGGCCAACGTCCTGACTTTC
CATSRDPGPGANVLTF
>.|TRBV29-1|.|TRBJ1-2
TGCAGCGTTGGTAGTGTTGTAAAGGCGGATCTTTCCTATGGCTACACCTTC
CSVGSVVKADLSYGYTF
>few|TRBV4-3|.|TRBJ2-1
TGCGCCAGCAGCCAACTCGGACACTACTTCAGCAATGAGCAGTTCTTC
CASSQLGHYFSNEQFF
>.|TRBV10-3|.|TRBJ1-2
TGTGCCATCACCGGACAGACGGATCAGGGGCCTAACACCTTC
CAITGQTDQGPNTF
>few|TRBV5-4|TRBD2|TRBJ2-1
TGTGCCAGCAGCTCCGGACTAGCCATTTTCTTTGGTGAGCAGTTCTTC
CASSSGLAIFFGEQFF
>few|TRBV6-5|.|TRBJ2-7
TGTGCCAGCCGTGCCAGCTACGAGCAGTACTTC
CASRASYEQYF
>many|TRBV5-1|.|TRBJ2-1
TGCGCCAGCAGCTTGGTCAAAGTTCCCAATGAGCAGTTCTTC
CASSLVKVPNEQFF
>.|TRBV12-3/TRBV12-4|.|TRBJ2-7
TGTGCCAGCAGCTCATACGACGAGCAGTACTTC
CASSSYDEQYF
>.|TRBV20-1|.|TRBJ2-3
TGCAGTGCTAGAGCGGACGGCACAGATACGCAGTATTTT
CSARADGTDTQYF
>few|TRBV30|.|TRBJ2-5
TGTGCCTGGAGTCCCCTTGAGACCCAGTACTTC
CAWSPLETQYF
>many|TRBV4-1|TRBD1|TRBJ2-2
TGCGCCAGCAGCCAAGCTAAGCTTATTTTGACAGGGGGCAGCGCCGGGGAGCTGTTTTTT
CASSQAKLILTGGSAGELFF
>few|TRBV10-3|.|TRBJ1-3
TGTGCCATCAGTGCTACGGGACCTGGAAACACCATATATTTT
CAISATGPGNTIYF